This passage covers 9 T cell receptor beta chains from one sample sequenced in a study of cytomegalovirus exposure and HLA in healthy donors. Clones were read by immunoSEQ multiplex PCR, and TCRdb kept only the in-frame ones, dropping some. The table has around 190,000 clones, approximately 78% seen once. What was sequenced was PBMCs. All receptors come from a woman aged 30 to 39 in good health and CMV-seronegative.

V and J are TRBV29-1 and TRBJ2-7; TRBD1 aligns across 9 bases. Germline CDR1 is SQVTM and CDR2 is ANQGSEA. This CDR3 region has 13 residues. Losses at the gene ends were 5 bases for V and 3 bases for J; bases not matched to a gene: 5. In DNA form, the CDR3 reads TGCAGCGTTTCTCGGACAGGGGACTACGAGCAGTACTTC. This encodes CSVSRTGDYEQYF.

This clone is a singleton in its sample. The genes are TRBV30 and TRBJ2-5; D is unresolved. V was pared by 4 bases and J by 5 bases, with 17 bases between. Germline CDR1 GTSNPN, CDR2 SVGIG (reference sequence). The CDR3 is 14 amino acids. Here the CDR3 reads CAWTAGLSLETQYF. Here the CDR3 DNA reads TGTGCCTGGACGGCTGGCCTTAGCTTGGAGACCCAGTACTTC.

Only a few counts were recorded for this clone. The genes are TRBV7-6 and TRBJ1-6; 8 bases match TRBD1. The CDR3 consists of 14 residues. Germline CDR1 is SGHVS and CDR2 is FNYEAQ. V shed 5 bases and J 14 bases; nucleotides not matched to a gene: 11. This CDR3 reads CASSPGTGIQALHF. The CDR3 coding sequence is TGTGCCAGCAGCCCCGGGACAGGAATTCAAGCCCTCCACTTT.

The rearrangement links TRBV7-2 to TRBJ2-1, with 9 bases identical to TRBD2. After removal of 5 bases from V and 3 bases from J, the junction contained 14 bases not matched to a gene. The length of the CDR3 is 18 residues. In germline, CDR1 is SGHTA, CDR2 FQGNSA. The CDR3 DNA reads as TGTGCCAGCAGCCCCTTGGGTTCTAGCGGGATCGGCTACAATGAGCAGTTCTTC. This encodes CASSPLGSSGIGYNEQFF.

This chain links TRBV6-6 with TRBJ1-2; 8 bases are shared with TRBD1. Trimming took 0 bases from V and 8 from J; bases not matched to a gene: 2. CDR3 length: 13 amino acids. Germline V gene sequence: CDR1 MNHNY, CDR2 SVGAGI (reference sequence). The DNA of the CDR3 is TGTGCCAGCAGTTACTCGAACAGGGGGGGCTACACCTTC. Translated, it gives CASSYSNRGGYTF.

The chain uses TRBV27 and TRBJ2-7; 14 bases fit TRBD2. The CDR3 runs to 15 residues. The V segment lost 3 bases and the J segment 11 bases; nucleotides outside the gene matches: 9. Germline lookup yields CDR1 MNHEY and CDR2 SMNVEV (reference sequence). The CDR3 region has the DNA TGTGCCAGCAGTTTCCGGACTAGCGGGAGGACTGAGGAGTACTTC. It is translated as CASSFRTSGRTEEYF.

V usage is TRBV28 and J usage is TRBJ1-2, with 9 bases matching TRBD1. Germline CDR1 is MDHEN and CDR2 is SYDVKM. The CDR3 is 14 amino acids. V trimming: 4 bases; J trimming: 4 bases; junction bases outside the gene matches: 4. The CDR3 here is CASSYRGRSYGYTF. As DNA, the CDR3 is TGTGCCAGCAGTTACAGGGGGCGCAGCTATGGCTACACCTTC.

V gene TRBV6-1 combines with J gene TRBJ2-1; no definite D call. V gave up 3 bases and J gave up 0 bases, with 12 bases separating them. The CDR3 sequence is 16 residues long. CDR1 is MNHNS and CDR2 is SASEGT in the germline V gene. This chain's CDR3 is CASSDSFSSSYNEQFF. CDR3 nucleotide sequence: TGTGCCAGCAGTGACAGTTTTTCGTCCTCCTACAATGAGCAGTTCTTC.

V usage is TRBV7-7 and J usage is TRBJ2-2; TRBD1 aligns across 8 bases. Trimming at V came to 0 bases and at J to 0 bases, leaving 0 bases not matched to a gene. CDR1 and CDR2 (germline): SSHAT, FNYEAQ (reference sequence). There are 16 residues in the CDR3. In DNA, the CDR3 is TGTGCCAGCAGCTTAGCACAGGGGGCGAACACCGGGGAGCTGTTTTTT. It codes for CASSLAQGANTGELFF.